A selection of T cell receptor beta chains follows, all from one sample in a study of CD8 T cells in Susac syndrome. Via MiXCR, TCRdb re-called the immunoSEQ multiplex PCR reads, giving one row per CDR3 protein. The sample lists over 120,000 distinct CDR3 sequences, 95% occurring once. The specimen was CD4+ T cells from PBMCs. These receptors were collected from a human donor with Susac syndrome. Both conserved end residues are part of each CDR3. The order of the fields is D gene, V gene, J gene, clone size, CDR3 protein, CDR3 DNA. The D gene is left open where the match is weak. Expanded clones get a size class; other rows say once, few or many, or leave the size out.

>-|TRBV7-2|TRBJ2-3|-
CASSLFRSASTDTQYF
TGTGCCAGCAGCTTATTCAGGTCGGCTAGCACAGATACGCAGTATTTT
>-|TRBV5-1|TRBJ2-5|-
CASSWSQETQYF
TGCGCCAGCAGCTGGAGCCAAGAGACCCAGTACTTC
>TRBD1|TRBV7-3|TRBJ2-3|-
CASSPEGGVDTQYF
TGTGCCAGCAGCCCCGAAGGGGGCGTAGATACGCAGTATTTT
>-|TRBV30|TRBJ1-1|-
CACTPDYRTEAFF
TGTGCCTGCACTCCAGATTACCGGACTGAAGCTTTCTTT
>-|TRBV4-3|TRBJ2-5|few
CASSHYRVSKETQYF
TGCGCCAGCAGCCACTACAGGGTCTCTAAAGAGACCCAGTACTTC
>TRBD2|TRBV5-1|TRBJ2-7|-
CASSLEASGASEQYF
TGCGCCAGCAGCTTGGAGGCTAGCGGGGCCTCGGAGCAGTACTTC
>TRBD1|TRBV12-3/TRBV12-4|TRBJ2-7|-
CASSTGASYEQYF
TGTGCCAGCAGCACAGGGGCTTCCTACGAGCAGTACTTC
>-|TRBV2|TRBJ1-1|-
CASTPTSLNTEAFF
TGTGCGAGCACGCCGACATCATTGAACACTGAAGCTTTCTTT
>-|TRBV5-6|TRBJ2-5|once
CASSGAREETQYF
TGTGCCAGCAGCGGGGCCCGGGAGGAGACCCAGTACTTC
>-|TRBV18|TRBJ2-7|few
CASSPGLGVEQYF
TGTGCCAGCTCACCAGGGTTGGGGGTGGAGCAGTACTTC
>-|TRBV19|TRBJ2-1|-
CASRGGVHEQFF
TGTGCCAGTAGAGGAGGGGTCCATGAGCAGTTCTTC
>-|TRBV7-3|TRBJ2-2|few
CASSLNGGNTGELFF
TGTGCCAGCAGCTTGAATGGGGGGAACACCGGGGAGCTGTTTTTT
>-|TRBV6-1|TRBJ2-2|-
CASSQVESGELFF
TGTGCCAGCAGTCAGGTGGAATCCGGGGAGCTGTTTTTT
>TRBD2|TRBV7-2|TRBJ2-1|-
CASSSGLAGGPYNEQFF
TGTGCCAGCAGCTCGGGACTAGCGGGAGGCCCCTACAATGAGCAGTTCTTC
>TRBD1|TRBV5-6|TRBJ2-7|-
CASSFTGGSEQYF
TGTGCCAGCAGCTTCACAGGGGGAAGCGAGCAGTACTTC
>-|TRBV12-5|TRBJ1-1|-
CASGLGVSEAFF
TGTGCTAGTGGTTTGGGGGTCAGTGAAGCTTTCTTT
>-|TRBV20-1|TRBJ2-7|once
CSARDGLRGYEQYF
TGCAGTGCTAGAGACGGTCTACGCGGCTACGAGCAGTACTTC
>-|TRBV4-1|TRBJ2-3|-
CASSQDSASETDTQYF
TGCGCCAGCAGCCAAGATTCGGCTAGCGAGACAGATACGCAGTATTTT
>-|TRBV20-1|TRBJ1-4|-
CSAMGTLNEKLFF
TGCAGTGCTATGGGGACCTTGAATGAAAAACTGTTTTTT
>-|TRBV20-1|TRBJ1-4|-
CSARDLGANEKLFF
TGCAGTGCTAGAGATTTGGGGGCTAATGAAAAACTGTTTTTT
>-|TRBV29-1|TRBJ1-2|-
CSVVLKYGYTF
TGCAGCGTTGTGCTGAAATATGGCTACACCTTC
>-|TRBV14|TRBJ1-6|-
CASSQTGQALHF
TGTGCCAGCAGCCAAACAGGTCAGGCCCTCCACTTT
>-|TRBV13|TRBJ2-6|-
CASSFGVTGANVLTF
TGTGCCAGCAGCTTCGGGGTAACTGGGGCCAACGTCCTGACTTTC
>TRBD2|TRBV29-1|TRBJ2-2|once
CSVESGLETGELFF
TGCAGCGTTGAGTCTGGACTAGAAACCGGGGAGCTGTTTTTT
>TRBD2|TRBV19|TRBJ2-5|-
CASSIDLTSGTGVGETQYF
TGTGCCAGTAGTATAGATCTGACTAGCGGGACTGGGGTGGGAGAGACCCAGTACTTC
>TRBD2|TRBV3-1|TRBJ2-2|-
CASRGGPHGELFF
TGTGCCAGTCGGGGGGGTCCTCACGGGGAGCTGTTTTTT
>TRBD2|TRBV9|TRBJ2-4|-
CASSVAASGAKNIQYF
TGTGCCAGCAGCGTAGCGGCTAGCGGAGCCAAAAACATTCAGTACTTC
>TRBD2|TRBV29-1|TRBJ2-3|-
CSVLAGGTDTQYF
TGCAGCGTACTAGCGGGAGGGACAGATACGCAGTATTTT
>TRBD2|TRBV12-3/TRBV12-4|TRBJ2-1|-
CASSLGAGGLAGEREQFF
TGTGCCAGCAGTTTAGGGGCCGGGGGACTAGCGGGAGAACGTGAGCAGTTCTTC
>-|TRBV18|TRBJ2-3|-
CASSPRQKQDTQYF
TGTGCCAGCTCACCGCGACAGAAACAAGATACGCAGTATTTT
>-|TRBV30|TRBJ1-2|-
CAWRTASIYGYTF
TGTGCCTGGAGGACAGCAAGTATCTATGGCTACACCTTC
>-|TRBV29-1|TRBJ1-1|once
CSVQGNLNTEAFF
TGCAGCGTCCAGGGAAATCTGAACACTGAAGCTTTCTTT
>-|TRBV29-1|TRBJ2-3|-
CSGGWRTDTQYF
TGCAGCGGCGGGTGGAGGACAGATACGCAGTATTTT
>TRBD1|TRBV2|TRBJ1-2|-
CASSEGQVVGDTF
TGTGCCAGCAGTGAGGGACAGGTCGTGGGGGACACCTTC
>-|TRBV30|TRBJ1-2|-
CAWSQGANYGYTF
TGTGCCTGGAGCCAGGGAGCCAACTATGGCTACACCTTC
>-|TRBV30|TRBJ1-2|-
CAWSFRGFVGYGYTF
TGTGCCTGGAGCTTTCGGGGCTTCGTCGGCTATGGCTACACCTTC
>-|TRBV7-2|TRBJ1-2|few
CASSLSRDVYGYTF
TGTGCCAGCAGCTTAAGTCGAGATGTCTATGGCTACACCTTC
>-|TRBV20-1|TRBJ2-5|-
CSALKRGVRDQYF
TGCAGCGCGCTAAAACGTGGGGTTCGAGACCAGTACTTC
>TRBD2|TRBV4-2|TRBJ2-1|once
CASSQGLAANNEQFF
TGTGCCAGCAGCCAAGGACTAGCGGCGAACAATGAGCAGTTCTTC
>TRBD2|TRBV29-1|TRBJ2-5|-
CSVGDWGGETQYF
TGCAGCGTTGGAGATTGGGGGGGAGAGACCCAGTACTTC
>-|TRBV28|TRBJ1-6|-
CASSLNGALNSPLHF
TGTGCCAGCAGCCTAAACGGGGCGCTGAATTCACCCCTCCACTTT
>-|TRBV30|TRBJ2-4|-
CAWSWQGGNIQYF
TGTGCCTGGAGTTGGCAGGGAGGAAACATTCAGTACTTC
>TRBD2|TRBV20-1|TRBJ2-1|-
CSANSGSLPSNEQFF
TGCAGTGCTAATAGCGGGAGCCTACCAAGCAATGAGCAGTTCTTC
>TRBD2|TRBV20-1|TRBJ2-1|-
CSASGGSVGNEQFF
TGCAGTGCTAGTGGCGGGAGCGTCGGCAATGAGCAGTTCTTC
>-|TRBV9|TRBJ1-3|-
CASSVDDSSSGNTIYF
TGTGCCAGCAGCGTAGACGACTCCTCCTCTGGAAACACCATATATTTT